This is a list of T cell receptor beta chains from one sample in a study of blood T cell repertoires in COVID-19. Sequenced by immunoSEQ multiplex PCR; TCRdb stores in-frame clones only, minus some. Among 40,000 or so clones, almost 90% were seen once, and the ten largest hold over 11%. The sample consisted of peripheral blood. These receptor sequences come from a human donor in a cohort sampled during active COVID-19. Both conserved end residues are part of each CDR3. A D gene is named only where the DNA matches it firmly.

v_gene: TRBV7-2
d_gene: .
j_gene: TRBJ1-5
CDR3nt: TGTGCCAGCAGCTTGGGGCCGGGGGTTAATCAGCCCCAGCATTTT
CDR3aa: CASSLGPGVNQPQHF

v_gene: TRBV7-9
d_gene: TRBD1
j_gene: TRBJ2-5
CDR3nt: TGTGCCAGCAGCTTCGGGACAGGGTGGGAGACCCAGTACTTC
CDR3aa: CASSFGTGWETQYF

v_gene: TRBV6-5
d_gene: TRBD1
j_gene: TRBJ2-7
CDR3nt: TGTGCCAGCAGTTCAACAGGGGGTAGGGGGAACGAGCAGTACTTC
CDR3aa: CASSSTGGRGNEQYF

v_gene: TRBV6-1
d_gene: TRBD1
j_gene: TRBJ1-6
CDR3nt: TGTGCCAGCAGTGGGTGGGGGGGACAGGGGGCTAAGTCCTATAATTCACCCCTCCACTTT
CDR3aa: CASSGWGGQGAKSYNSPLHF

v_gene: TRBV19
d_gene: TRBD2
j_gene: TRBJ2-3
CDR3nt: TGTGCCAGTAGTACCCCCCTCTATAGCGGGGCTACAGATACGCAGTATTTT
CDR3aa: CASSTPLYSGATDTQYF

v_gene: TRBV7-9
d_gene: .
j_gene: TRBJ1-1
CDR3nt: TGTGCCAGCAGCCCGCCGGTCGGGGTAGGAACTGAAGCTTTCTTT
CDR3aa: CASSPPVGVGTEAFF

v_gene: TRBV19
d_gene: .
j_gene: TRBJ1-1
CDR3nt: TGTGCCAGTAGTATGGGGAGAGCGGGGAACACTGAAGCTTTCTTT
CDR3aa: CASSMGRAGNTEAFF

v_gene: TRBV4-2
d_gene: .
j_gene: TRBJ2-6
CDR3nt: TGTGCCAGCAGCCGGGAGACAAGCTCTGGGGCCAACGTCCTGACTTTC
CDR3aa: CASSRETSSGANVLTF

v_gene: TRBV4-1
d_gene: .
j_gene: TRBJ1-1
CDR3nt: TGCGCCAGCAGCCAAGATAGGGGCTGGGGGAACACTGAAGCTTTCTTT
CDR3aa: CASSQDRGWGNTEAFF

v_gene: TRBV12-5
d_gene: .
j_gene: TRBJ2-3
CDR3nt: TGTGCTAGTGGTCCACTCCTAGGCACAGATACGCAGTATTTT
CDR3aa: CASGPLLGTDTQYF

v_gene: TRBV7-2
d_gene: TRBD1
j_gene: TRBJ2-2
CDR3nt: TGTGCCAGCAACGGACAGGGGGGCACCGGGGAGCTGTTTTTT
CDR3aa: CASNGQGGTGELFF

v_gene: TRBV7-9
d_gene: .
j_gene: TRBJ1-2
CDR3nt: TGTGCCATACCACGGGGTTATGGCTACACCTTC
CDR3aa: CAIPRGYGYTF

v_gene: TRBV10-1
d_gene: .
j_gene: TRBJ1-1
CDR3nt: TGCGCCAGCCAGAAGGGGGGGGACACTGAAGCTTTCTTT
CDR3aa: CASQKGGDTEAFF

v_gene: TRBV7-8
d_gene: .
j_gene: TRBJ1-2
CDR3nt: TGTGCCAGCAGCCTAGGGACACCCAACTATGGCTACACCTTC
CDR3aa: CASSLGTPNYGYTF

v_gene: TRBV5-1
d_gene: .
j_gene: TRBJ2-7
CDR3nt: TGCGCCAGCAGCCCCTGGACAGTTTACGAGCAGTACTTC
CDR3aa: CASSPWTVYEQYF

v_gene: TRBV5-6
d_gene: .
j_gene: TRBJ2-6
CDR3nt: TGTGCCAGCAGCTTGCGGGGTGCCGCTCTCTCTGGGGCCAACGTCCTGACTTTC
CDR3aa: CASSLRGAALSGANVLTF

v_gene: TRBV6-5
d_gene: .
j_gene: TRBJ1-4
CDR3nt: TGTGCCAGCACCAGTGGAGGGACCGGCGAAAAACTGTTTTTT
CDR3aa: CASTSGGTGEKLFF

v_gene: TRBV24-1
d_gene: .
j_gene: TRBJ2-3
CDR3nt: TGTGCCACCAGTGATTCACAGGGTGGCGCAGATACGCAGTATTTT
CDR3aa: CATSDSQGGADTQYF

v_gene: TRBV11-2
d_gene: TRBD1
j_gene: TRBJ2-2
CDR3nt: TGTGCCAGCAGCTCGAGGTCGACAGGGAAGAACGGGGAGCTGTTTTTT
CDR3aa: CASSSRSTGKNGELFF

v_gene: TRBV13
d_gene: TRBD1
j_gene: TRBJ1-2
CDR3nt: TGTGCCAGCAGCTTACGACAGGGAAACTATGGCTACACCTTC
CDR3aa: CASSLRQGNYGYTF

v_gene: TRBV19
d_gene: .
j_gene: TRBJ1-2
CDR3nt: TGTGCCAGTTTAGCCAGCGATAACTATGGCTACACCTTC
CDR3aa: CASLASDNYGYTF

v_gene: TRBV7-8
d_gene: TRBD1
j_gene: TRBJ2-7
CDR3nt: TGTGCCAGCAGTAAACCGGACAGGGGCCCCTACGAGCAGTACTTC
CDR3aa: CASSKPDRGPYEQYF